These 18 T cell receptor beta chains were sequenced from one sample in a study of patients and donors after allogeneic stem cell transplantation. TCRdb analysed the RT-PCR reads with MiXCR anew, one entry per CDR3 protein. Here the sample spans about 960,000 distinct CDR3 sequences, roughly 17% being singletons. The sample was blood, either unsorted or a sorted T cell fraction (not recorded which). The receptors here all came from a human donor who was either an allogeneic HSCT recipient or a stem cell or donor lymphocyte infusion donor (not recorded which). It is not recorded whose cells these are; they may come from a transplant donor.

This clonotype was recorded a few times. The rearrangement joins TRBV2 to TRBJ2-1; 8 bases match TRBD1. Germline trimming cut 9 bases from V and 3 bases from J; bases unmatched to any gene: 19. This CDR3 is 18 amino acids long. Germline CDR1 and CDR2: SNHLY and FYNNEI. CDR3 amino acids: CASSYTGGFGENYNEQFF. The DNA of the CDR3 is TGTGCCAGTAGCTATACAGGGGGTTTCGGGGAAAACTACAATGAGCAGTTCTTC.

V and J are TRBV7-6 and TRBJ2-5; a weak D match, TRBD2 (6 bases). In germline, CDR1 is SGHVS, CDR2 FNYEAQ. V lost 2 bases and J 2 bases, leaving 15 bases between the germline ends. This CDR3 has 16 residues. This chain's CDR3 is CASSLSVPGGQETQYF. The CDR3 DNA sequence: TGTGCCAGCAGCTTAAGTGTCCCCGGGGGTCAAGAGACCCAGTACTTC.

V gene TRBV28 combines with J gene TRBJ2-7, with D perhaps TRBD2 (5 bases). The CDR3 spans 15 residues. The germline V gene has CDR1 MDHEN and CDR2 SYDVKM. V lost 5 bases and J lost 2, with 16 bases in between. CDR3 in amino acids: CASSPLTTTPYEQYF. The CDR3 DNA reads TGTGCCAGCAGTCCCCTGACTACCACCCCCTACGAGCAGTACTTC.

The chain couples TRBV20-1 to TRBJ1-6; D is unresolved. V was shortened by 6 bases and J by 14 bases, with 20 bases between the two germline ends. Germline CDR1 is DFQATT and CDR2 is SNEGSKA (reference sequence). The CDR3 extends over 13 amino acids. CDR3 residues: CSAPGSGIQALHF. The CDR3 nucleotides are TGCAGTGCGCCCGGGTCGGGAATTCAGGCCCTCCACTTT.

This sequence joins TRBV29-1 and TRBJ1-1, with D hard to call. Germline V lookup: CDR1 SQVTM, CDR2 ANQGSEA. V was trimmed by 6 bases and J by 2 bases, leaving 13 bases between them. CDR3 length: 13 residues. CDR3 amino acids: CSVRAQLNTEAFF. CDR3 nucleotide sequence: TGCAGCGTACGAGCACAGCTCAACACTGAAGCTTTCTTT. Based on the CDR3 plus reference TRBV29-1 and TRBJ1-1, the full variable domain is SAVISQKPSRDICQRGTSLTIQCQVDSQVTMMFWYRQQPGQSLTLIATANQGSEATYESGFVIDKFPISRPNLTFSTLTVSNMSPEDSSIYLCSVRAQLNTEAFFGQGTRLTVV.

There are many counts of this clonotype. The V and J genes are TRBV12-3 or TRBV12-4 and TRBJ2-7, with 10 positions matching TRBD1. The V and J ends lost 5 bases and 3 bases, in that order; junction bases with no gene match: 7. This CDR3 is built from 15 residues. The CDR3 is CASSVTGTGDYEQYF. In DNA, the CDR3 is TGTGCCAGCAGTGTAACCGGGACAGGGGACTACGAGCAGTACTTC.

Ten or more counts support this clonotype. This rearrangement joins TRBV10-3 to TRBJ2-2, with D unclear. This CDR3 is 12 amino acids long. Germline V gene sequence: CDR1 ENHRY, CDR2 SYGVKD. V lost 8 bases to trimming and J lost 3 bases, with 7 bases between them. CDR3 region: CAIREDTGELFF. CDR3 sequence (DNA): TGTGCCATCCGCGAGGACACCGGGGAGCTGTTTTTT.

This clonotype occurred a few times. The chain uses TRBV3-1 and TRBJ1-1; D gene unclear. The CDR3 spans 15 residues. The V and J ends lost 0 bases and 1 base respectively, with 9 bases between them. Germline V gene sequence: CDR1 LGHDT, CDR2 YNNKEL (reference sequence). The CDR3 DNA reads as TGTGCCAGCAGCCAAGAGCGTCTTACGAACACTGAAGCTTTCTTT. It codes for CASSQERLTNTEAFF.

This clonotype has only a few counts. The V and J genes are TRBV27 and TRBJ2-3; D gene unclear. The germline V gene has CDR1 MNHEY and CDR2 SMNVEV (reference sequence). The CDR3 has 15 amino acids. Deletions cut 5 bases from V and 1 base from J, with 13 bases between. CDR3: CASSPSAPGTDTQYF. DNA for the CDR3: TGTGCCAGCAGTCCATCCGCGCCGGGCACAGATACGCAGTATTTT.

J is TRBJ1-1 and V is TRBV20-1; 10 bases match TRBD1. Germline CDR1 DFQATT, CDR2 SNEGSKA (reference sequence). The CDR3 consists of 14 residues. J lost 0 bases, V lost 6 bases, and 4 bases had no gene match. The CDR3 nucleotides read TGCAGTGCCCGGACAGGGGGGCTGAACACTGAAGCTTTCTTT. It codes for CSARTGGLNTEAFF.

This clonotype appeared many times. This chain connects TRBV5-1 to TRBJ1-4; D is ambiguous. CDR1 SGHRS and CDR2 YFSETQ come from the germline V gene. CDR3 size: 15 residues. The germline V and J ends were trimmed by 4 bases and 0 bases, with 10 bases remaining between them. In DNA, the CDR3 is TGCGCCAGCAGCCTGGAAGGCACAACTAATGAAAAACTGTTTTTT. Its protein product is CASSLEGTTNEKLFF.

This clonotype was recorded a few times. This sequence joins TRBV20-1 and TRBJ2-7; D is possibly TRBD1 or TRBD2 (6 bases each). V shed 6 bases and J shed 7 bases, with 19 bases lying between them. The V gene's germline CDR1 is DFQATT and CDR2 SNEGSKA (reference sequence). This CDR3 comprises 13 residues. The CDR3 bases are TGCAGTGCGGGGGGCCGTCGGGCGGAGGAGCAGTACTTC. It yields the protein CSAGGRRAEEQYF.

The gene calls are TRBV5-1 and TRBJ1-2; no reliable D call. V gave up 1 base and J gave up 1 base, with 8 bases separating them. Per germline, CDR1 SGHRS and CDR2 YFSETQ. The CDR3 is 14 amino acids. In DNA, the CDR3 is TGCGCCAGCAGCTTGACACCGCTTAACTATGGCTACACCTTC. It translates to CASSLTPLNYGYTF.

The J gene is TRBJ2-2, the V gene TRBV29-1; D unclear. Trimming shortened V by 5 bases and J by 0 bases, and 13 bases separated the two germline ends. Looked up from germline, CDR1 is SQVTM and CDR2 is ANQGSEA. This CDR3 comprises 15 residues. CDR3 nucleotide sequence: TGCAGCGTTATCTCTGCATTCTCGAACACCGGGGAGCTGTTTTTT. Encoded protein: CSVISAFSNTGELFF.

In this sample, this clonotype turned up a few times. V gene TRBV7-3 combines with J gene TRBJ2-3; no firm D call. This CDR3 has 14 residues. The germline CDR1 and CDR2 sequences are SGHTA and FQGTGA. Trimming shortened V by 4 bases and J by 2 bases, and 10 bases separated the two germline ends. The CDR3 here is CASSSTRSTDTQYF. In DNA, the CDR3 is TGTGCCAGCAGCTCGACACGATCCACAGATACGCAGTATTTT.

This clonotype came up a few times. The genes are TRBV4-2 and TRBJ2-3, with TRBD2 matching 11 bases. Germline V CDR1 and CDR2: LGHNA, YNFKEQ. V lost 4 bases and J lost 4; bases outside the gene matches: 16. The length of the CDR3 is 19 residues. CDR3 nucleotides: TGTGCCAGCAGCCTCACCGCCGGGACTAGCGGAGGGGGGCCAGATACGCAGTATTTT. This gives the protein CASSLTAGTSGGGPDTQYF.

The CDR3 DNA follows: TGTGCCAGCAGCCCGGACTACACAGATACGCAGTATTTT. It translates to CASSPDYTDTQYF. This chain connects TRBV7-9 to TRBJ2-3; D is perhaps TRBD2 (6 bases). Germline V gene lookup returns CDR1 SEHNR and CDR2 FQNEAQ (reference sequence). This CDR3 is 13 amino acids long. The V and J ends lost 5 bases and 2 bases respectively, with 8 bases between them.

The chain is built from TRBV21-1 and TRBJ2-1; TRBD1 reflects the table's D call only, with no check against the DNA. TRBV21-1 is labeled a pseudogene. This CDR3 has 15 amino acids. The CDR3 DNA is TGTGCCAGCAGCAAAGGGGACAGGGGATTCAATGAGCAGTTCTTC. It yields the protein CASSKGDRGFNEQFF.